The sample holds many counts of the clone carrying this TCR beta chain. As yet, its antigen is unknown. The sample comes from a study of T cells in Graves' hyperthyroidism and ophthalmopathy. Under 3 months was the duration of disease in ophthalmopathy patients, who also had a Clinical Activity Score of at least 3 and a NOSPECS grade of at least 4. Diagnostic assessment was based on clinical symptoms, serum thyroxine and TRAb, thyroid ultrasound and orbital computed tomography. It was RNA transcripts that yielded the amplified TCR beta CDR3 regions. TCR CDR3 regions were first amplified by RT-PCR with HTBI primers. MiXCR, run by TCRdb on the multiplex PCR reads, gives a single entry per CDR3 protein. Of about 520,000 distinct CDR3 sequences in the sample, around 24% were seen once. Broader study findings: Ophthalmopathy was predicted by the model a median of roughly 6.6 months ahead of onset.

The receptor comes from a woman aged 30 to 39 with Graves' ophthalmopathy. The material sequenced was blood.

The CDR3 loop reads CSARDPITSAVETQYF. The CDR3 DNA reads TGCAGTGCTAGAGACCCCATCACTAGCGCCGTCGAGACCCAGTACTTC. The chain uses TRBV20-1 and TRBJ2-5, with 7 bases aligning to TRBD2. Germline loops: CDR1 DFQATT, CDR2 SNEGSKA (reference sequence). After removal of 0 bases from V and 5 bases from J, the junction contained 12 bases not matched to a gene. The CDR3 spans 16 residues.